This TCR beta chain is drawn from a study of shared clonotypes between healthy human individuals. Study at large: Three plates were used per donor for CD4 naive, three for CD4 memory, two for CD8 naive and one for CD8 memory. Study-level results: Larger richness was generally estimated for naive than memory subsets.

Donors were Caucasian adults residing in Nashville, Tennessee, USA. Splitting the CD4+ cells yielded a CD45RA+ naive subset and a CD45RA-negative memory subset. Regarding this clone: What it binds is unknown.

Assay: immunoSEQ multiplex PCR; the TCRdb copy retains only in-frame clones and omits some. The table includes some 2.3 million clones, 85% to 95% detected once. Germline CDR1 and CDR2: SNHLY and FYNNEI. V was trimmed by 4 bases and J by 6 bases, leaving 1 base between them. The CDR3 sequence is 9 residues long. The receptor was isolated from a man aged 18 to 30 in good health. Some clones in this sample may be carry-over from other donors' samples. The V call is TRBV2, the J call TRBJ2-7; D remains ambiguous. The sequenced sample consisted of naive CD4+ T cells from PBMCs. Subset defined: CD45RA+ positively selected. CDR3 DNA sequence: TGTGCCAGCAGTGCCGAGCAGTACTTC. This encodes CASSAEQYF.